These T cell receptor beta chains were read from a single sample in a study of neoadjuvant anti-PD-1 for oral cavity cancer. Here immunoSEQ multiplex PCR was the method, and the copy in TCRdb shows in-frame clones only, minus some. The data contain approximately 68,000 clones, about nine tenths of them singletons. Sequencing was performed on PBMCs, taken after nivolumab (anti-PD-1) treatment. These receptors all come from a person aged 35 to 85 with oral cavity squamous cell carcinoma. Each CDR3 is given with its conserved first and last residue. D genes are given only for firm matches. Clone size is stated in some rows and not others, as once, few, many or a class when expanded.

. | TRBJ2-4 | TRBV15 | . | 15 | TGTGCCACCAGCAGAGCTTCGATAGCCAAAAACATTCAGTACTTC | CATSRASIAKNIQYF
. | TRBJ2-7 | TRBV28 | . | 14 | TGTGCCAGCAACCCGGGCCTAAAATCCTACGAGCAGTACTTC | CASNPGLKSYEQYF
. | TRBJ1-3 | TRBV5-1 | . | 13 | TGCGCCAGCAGCCCACGGCAAGGAAACACCATATATTTT | CASSPRQGNTIYF
. | TRBJ1-2 | TRBV13 | few | 13 | TGTGCCATTTCGGCCAGGTGGTCCTATGGCTACACCTTC | CAISARWSYGYTF
. | TRBJ2-7 | TRBV25-1 | medium-sized | 12 | TGTGCCAGCGGGGCCCAGGGGTACGAGCAGTACTTC | CASGAQGYEQYF
. | TRBJ2-2 | TRBV10-1 | . | 14 | TGCGCCAGCAACCCGGGACAGAACACCGGGGAGCTGTTTTTT | CASNPGQNTGELFF
TRBD2 | TRBJ2-7 | TRBV6-5 | . | 16 | TGTGCCAGCTGTTACACCGGGACTAGTAATGCCTACGAGCAGTACTTC | CASCYTGTSNAYEQYF
TRBD1 | TRBJ2-1 | TRBV4-1 | . | 19 | TGCGCCAGCAGCCAATACTTACAGGGGGCGATTAGCTCCTACAATGAGCAGTTCTTC | CASSQYLQGAISSYNEQFF
. | TRBJ1-1 | TRBV2 | . | 14 | TGTGCCAGCAGTGAAGCGCTCCGAGGGGACCGAGCTTTCTTT | CASSEALRGDRAFF
TRBD2 | TRBJ2-6 | TRBV29-1 | . | 20 | TGCAGCGTTGGGGGTTTGTGGGGAGGGTTCGGGTTGACTGGGGCCAACGTCCTGACTTTC | CSVGGLWGGFGLTGANVLTF
. | TRBJ2-7 | TRBV19 | . | 13 | TGTGCCAGTAGTATGAAGGGAACCTACGAGCAGTACTTC | CASSMKGTYEQYF
. | TRBJ1-1 | TRBV20-1 | . | 11 | TGCAGTGCTCAGGGGAACACTGAAGCTTTCTTT | CSAQGNTEAFF
. | TRBJ1-5 | TRBV5-1 | . | 15 | TGCGCCAGCAGCGTCGACCCGGGGGGCAATCAGCCCCAGCATTTT | CASSVDPGGNQPQHF
. | TRBJ2-3 | TRBV5-1 | . | 16 | TGCGCCAGCAGCCACTATCAGATCTCTAGCACAGATACGCAGTATTTT | CASSHYQISSTDTQYF